This TCR beta chain stems from a study of neurological immune-mediated disorders. Regarding time point: longitudinal time-point 3. Where libraries were unsorted, they were derived from 2 million PBMCs stored at -80 degrees C. Germline lookup yields CDR1 SGHRS and CDR2 YFSETQ. J was trimmed by 5 bases and V by 2 bases; bases with no gene match: 5. This CDR3 spans 15 amino acids. TCRdb reanalysed the 5' RACE reads using MiXCR and keeps one entry per CDR3 protein. The table shows roughly 100,000 distinct CDR3 sequences, with about 10% occurring only once. The source of this sequence is a female donor with HTLV-1-associated myelopathy (HAM/TSP). The sample comprised PBMCs. The J gene is TRBJ2-1, the V gene TRBV5-1; 9 bases are shared with TRBD1. The CDR3 loop reads CASSFIGQGNNEQFF. In nucleotides, the CDR3 is TGCGCCAGCAGCTTTATCGGACAGGGGAACAATGAGCAGTTCTTC.